This TCR beta chain was found in a study of shared clonotypes between healthy human individuals (dated by TCRdb to about 2020). Study-level background: A couple of women and a few men aged 18 to 49 years were included in the cohort. Each donor's leukapheresis produced roughly between about 0.9 and 9.5 billion PBMCs. For each donor, three plates each were used for CD4 naive and CD4 memory, two plates were used for CD8 naive, and one plate was used for CD8 memory. To increase sequencing depth and limit assay-specific biases, TCR repertoire library preparation and sequencing were carried out by different laboratories using diverse techniques. The study deeply sequenced blood TCR repertoires of five healthy adults to estimate repertoire size and the extent of clonotype sharing between individuals. Beyond this particular receptor, the publication reports: Clonotypes shared by all four sorted-subset donors showed higher generation probabilities than non-shared clonotypes. Naive subsets generally had larger estimated clonotype richness than memory subsets did. Sampling was limited to blood, and TCR repertoires in tissue likely differ from TCR repertoires in blood. Sharing across a few donors was observed for approximately 4.6% of naive CD4, over 3% of naive CD8, over 2% of memory CD4, and 0.4% of memory CD8 clonotypes. Even with the large sequencing depth, rarefaction of the sorted-subset datasets indicated that sequencing was incomplete. The genetic and exposure-history diversity represented was limited by the small number of donors. Pairwise subsampling led to the expectation that sequencing depth would affect the degree of clonotype sharing among donors.

For the CD8 naive samples, CD45RO-negative cells were positively selected for CCR7, yielding a CD45RA+CCR7+ population from which TemRA cells were excluded. The donors were healthy, HIV-negative adults who had no recently reported acute infections or vaccinations. Every donor was a Caucasian adult living in Nashville, Tennessee, USA. Blood was obtained by leukapheresis, after which PBMCs were separated by Ficoll-Histopaque density gradient centrifugation and cryopreserved in liquid nitrogen vapor phase. Analytical flow cytometry was used to check the purity and quantity of each magnetically sorted T cell population. Each sorted fraction had its genomic DNA isolated and then quantified by UV absorbance on a Nanodrop 2000c. To note about this clone: The clone's antigen remains unknown. No quality values exist for individual bases; no much larger clone is one base distant.

TCR CDR3 regions were amplified from genomic DNA by multiplex PCR using the deep immunoSEQ assay. Extracted genomic DNA from each cell subset was spread evenly across all wells of several immunoSEQ 96-well plates, with each plate serving as a replicate. Each replicate PCR for sorted subsets received about 0.2 ug genomic DNA, equal to about 29,000 T cell genomes. Purified libraries were quantified with a Qubit 3.0 fluorometer, sized on a Bioanalyzer 2100, and re-quantified with the KAPA Library Quantification kit. A separate single-read 150-cycle Illumina NextSeq 550 flow cell was used to sequence each immunoSEQ 96-well plate. In the source study's methods: The immunoSEQ output contained only junctional sequences without quality scores, so filtering could not match that applied to full-length reads. Sequences were annotated with PyIR, a Python wrapper for IgBLAST v1.9, using IMGT germline references to assign V/J genes and CDR3. Any read was removed if the V/J assignment was weak (E-value above 1e-6), the CDR3 was missing, or the read contained stop codons, out-of-frame junctions, or ambiguous translated residues. V3J clonotypes were defined as sequences sharing the same inferred V gene, J gene, and CDR3 amino acid sequence. The percentage overlap between two repertoires was calculated by dividing the number of shared unique clonotypes by the size of the smaller repertoire. Richness of each repertoire was evaluated using RTK rarefaction, the Chao1 estimator, and Recon v2.1 estimates of unobserved clonotypes. Generation probabilities were computed with OLGA for all TCRbeta clonotypes obtained by the gDNA method from four donors. TCRdb obtained this table from immuneACCESS and retained in-frame rearrangements with V and J assigned. These tables miss some clones; where compared with another copy, unresolved V genes account for less than half of the shortfall, and the remainder is unexplained. V and J calls and clone size are as listed in that table; D and trimming were resolved from the DNA. Recorded for this sample are 550,000 to 750,000 clones; about 95% of them occurred a single time. 0.09% to 0.13% of the sample belongs to the ten largest clones.

CDR1 and CDR2 were assigned from the germline V gene as SGHDN and FVKESK. From the cysteine through the phenylalanine, the CDR3 covers 16 amino acids. Of the read, only the CDR3 DNA is kept; its 48 bases are in frame from base 1. V lost 2 bases and J lost 4 bases, and the count of bases not matched to a germline gene is 6. The receptor comes from a woman aged 25 to 39 in good health. The material sequenced was naive CD8+ T cells sorted from blood. Explained via the paper, the cell subset or site label denotes: CD45RA+CCR7+. The chain links TRBV14 with TRBJ2-1, with 9 middle bases fitting TRBD2. The nucleotide sequence reads TGTGCCAGCAGCCAAACGGGACTAGCTGGTTACAATGAGCAGTTCTTC. Translated, it gives CASSQTGLAGYNEQFF.